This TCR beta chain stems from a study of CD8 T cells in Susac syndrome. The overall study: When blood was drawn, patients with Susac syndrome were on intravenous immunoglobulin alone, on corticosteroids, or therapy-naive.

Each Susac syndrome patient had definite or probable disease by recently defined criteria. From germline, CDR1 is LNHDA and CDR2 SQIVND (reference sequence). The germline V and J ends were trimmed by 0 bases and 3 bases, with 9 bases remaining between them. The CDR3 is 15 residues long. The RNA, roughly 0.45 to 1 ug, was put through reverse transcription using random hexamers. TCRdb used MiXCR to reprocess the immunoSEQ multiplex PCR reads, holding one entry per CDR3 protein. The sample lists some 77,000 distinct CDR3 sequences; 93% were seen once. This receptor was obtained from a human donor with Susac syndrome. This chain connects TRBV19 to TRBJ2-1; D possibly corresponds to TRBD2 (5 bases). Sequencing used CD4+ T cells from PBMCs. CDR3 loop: CASSIEASLYNEQFF. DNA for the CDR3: TGTGCCAGTAGTATAGAGGCTAGCCTCTACAATGAGCAGTTCTTC.